This passage covers 25 T cell receptor beta chains from one sample sequenced in a study of T cells in women clearing cervical HPV infection. Sequencing was performed with immunoSEQ multiplex PCR; in TCRdb, only in-frame clones are kept and a portion is missing. This sample's table has 20,000 to 30,000 clones. The source material was blood buffy coat. Receptor source: a woman aged 18 to 75 with a cervical HPV16 infection that either progressed to CIN3+ or cleared (not recorded which).

Note on this clone: The read ends 3 residues early relative to the CDR3; the germline J gene fills the gap. This rearrangement joins TRBV18 to TRBJ1-1; 7 bases align to TRBD1. The CDR3 is made up of 12 amino acids. The ends lost 4 bases at V and 6 bases at J; junction bases unmatched: 2. Germline CDR1 reads KGHSH; CDR2 reads LQKENI. This CDR3 is CASSRDSPEAFF. CDR3 DNA, as far as it was read: TGTGCCAGCTCACGGGACAGCCCTGAA.

Regarding this clone: The read stops 3 residues short of the end of the CDR3; the missing end is completed from the germline J gene. The J gene is TRBJ1-2, the V gene TRBV18; 7 bases fit TRBD1. CDR3 length equals 17 residues. Germline CDR1 and CDR2: KGHSH and LQKENI. The CDR3 DNA, read in part, is TGTGCCAGCTCCCACCCGGGCGAGACAGGGTTGGAAAACGAC. Residues: CASSHPGETGLEND. The whole CDR3 region reads CASSHPGETGLENDYTF.

Worth noting for this clone: The read terminates 3 residues before the CDR3 end, so the remaining end is supplied by the germline J gene. The rearrangement links TRBV7-7 to TRBJ2-2; D uncertain. The CDR3 is 12 amino acids. V lost 2 bases to trimming and J lost 7 bases, with 5 bases between them. From germline, CDR1 is SSHAT and CDR2 FNYEAQ (reference sequence). The CDR3: CASSLNYGELFF. The CDR3 DNA, read in part, is TGTGCCAGCAGCTTAAACTACGGGGAG.

As for this clone: The sequenced fragment ends 3 residues before the CDR3 boundary, so the rest is inferred from the germline J gene. The chain combines TRBV7-6 with TRBJ2-3; 9 bases map to TRBD2. The V gene end was trimmed by 2 bases and the J gene end by 2 bases; junction bases not matched to a gene: 5. Germline lookup yields CDR1 SGHVS and CDR2 FNYEAQ. The CDR3 covers 16 residues. The part of the CDR3 DNA that was read is TGTGCCAGCAGCTTAACGGCGGGGGGGTACACAGATACG. This gives the protein CASSLTAGGYTDT. The CDR3 in its entirety is CASSLTAGGYTDTQYF.

Details on this clone: The sequenced fragment ends 3 residues before the CDR3 boundary, so the rest is inferred from the germline J gene. This chain joins TRBV19 and TRBJ2-7; TRBD2 matches 12 bases. Trimming at V came to 4 bases and at J to 1 base, leaving 5 bases not matched to a gene. The CDR3 extends over 16 amino acids. Germline-derived CDR1 and CDR2 are LNHDA and SQIVND (reference sequence). The CDR3 DNA, read in part, is TGTGCCAGTAGTACTCAACTAGCGGGGGGATCCTACGAG. Translation: CASSTQLAGGSYE. The entire CDR3 protein is CASSTQLAGGSYEQYF.

Note on this clone: With the read ending 3 residues before the CDR3 end, the germline J gene is used to fill in that end. The chain joins TRBV5-6 to TRBJ2-5, with 7 bases aligning to TRBD1. Germline V gives CDR1 SGHDT, CDR2 YYEEEE. Germline trimming cut 6 bases from V and 5 bases from J; bases unmatched to any gene: 7. CDR3 size: 13 residues. CDR3 region: CASTQGTVETQYF. Partial CDR3 DNA: TGTGCCAGCACCCAAGGGACAGTTGAGACC.

This chain's CDR3 is CASSEGHNSPLHF. CDR3 DNA (partial): TGTGCCAGCAGTGAAGGGCATAATTCACCC. This chain links TRBV6-4 with TRBJ1-6; D is undetermined. The read ends 3 residues before the CDR3 terminus; that terminus is restored from the germline J gene. Trimming stripped 3 bases from V and 5 bases from J, with 5 bases between. The CDR3 runs 13 residues. Germline V CDR1 and CDR2: MRHNA, SNTAGT.

Concerning this clone itself: The observed sequence ends 3 residues before the CDR3 terminus, with the missing tail filled in from the germline J gene. The V gene is TRBV6-2 or TRBV6-3, the J gene TRBJ1-2; no clear D. Germline V gene lookup returns CDR1 MNHEY and CDR2 SVGEGT. This CDR3 has 11 amino acids. The CDR3: CASSFSQGYTF. CDR3 bases read: TGTGCCAGCAGTTTCTCTCAGGGC.

The CDR3 is CASSLPGLAGVGTQYF. The CDR3 DNA, read in part, is TGCGCCAGCAGCCTCCCGGGACTAGCGGGGGTGGGGACC. The chain links TRBV5-1 to TRBJ2-5; 14 nucleotides align to TRBD2. The observed sequence ends 3 residues before the CDR3 terminus, with the missing tail filled in from the germline J gene. Trimming cost V 4 bases and J 7 bases; bases outside gene matches: 9. The CDR3 is 16 amino acids. Germline CDR1 and CDR2: SGHRS and YFSETQ.

As for this clone: Sequencing ends 3 residues short of the CDR3 end; the germline J gene provides the rest. V is TRBV20-1 and J is TRBJ1-2; maybe TRBD1 (6 bases). Deletions cut 3 bases from V and 4 bases from J, with 18 bases between. The CDR3 covers 15 residues. In germline, CDR1 is DFQATT, CDR2 SNEGSKA (reference sequence). Here the CDR3 reads CSARLAGHLSYGYTF. CDR3 bases read: TGCAGTGCTAGGTTGGCGGGACACCTCAGCTATGGC.

Notes on this clone: The CDR3 end falls 3 residues outside the read, so it is completed with the germline J gene. This chain uses TRBV29-1 with TRBJ1-1; a weak D match, TRBD1 (6 bases). CDR3 length equals 13 residues. Germline CDR1 and CDR2: SQVTM and ANQGSEA. V lost 6 bases and J 6 bases, leaving 17 bases between the germline ends. CDR3 DNA, as far as it was read: TGCAGCGTGGCTCGGGGGGCGAAGGCTGAA. Translation: CSVARGAKAE. The entire CDR3 is CSVARGAKAEAFF.

The sequenced part of the CDR3 DNA is TGCAGTGCTAGGGTAGGACGGGCACAGGGGCCC. Its translation is CSARVGRAQGP. The CDR3 in its entirety is CSARVGRAQGPQHF. This sequence joins TRBV20-1 and TRBJ1-5; weak D call: TRBD1 (6 bases). The observed sequence ends 3 residues before the CDR3 terminus, with the missing tail filled in from the germline J gene. Trimming pared 3 bases from V and 9 bases from J, leaving 18 bases between. The CDR3 covers 14 residues. Germline V gene lookup returns CDR1 DFQATT and CDR2 SNEGSKA (reference sequence).

Remarks on this clone: The read finishes 3 residues shy of the CDR3 end, and the germline J gene is used to complete it. J is TRBJ1-2 and V is TRBV5-1; 7 bases fit TRBD1. This CDR3 region has 13 residues. Per germline, CDR1 SGHRS and CDR2 YFSETQ. The covered CDR3 bases are TGCGCCAGCAGCCTCGACAGGGCCTCTGTC. Translated, it gives CASSLDRASV. The complete CDR3 protein is CASSLDRASVYTF.

In regard to this clone: The CDR3 goes on 3 residues after the read ends, and that part is filled in from the germline J gene. The rearrangement joins TRBV7-2 to TRBJ1-2, with D maybe TRBD1 (5 bases). Per germline, CDR1 SGHTA and CDR2 FQGNSA. The CDR3 consists of 13 residues. The CDR3 here is CASSLAKGYDYTF. The CDR3 DNA, read in part, is TGTGCCAGCAGCTTAGCGAAGGGGTACGAC.

On this clone: The CDR3 end lies 3 residues beyond the end of the read and is filled in from the germline J gene. The chain joins TRBV19 to TRBJ1-4, with 7 bases identical to TRBD1. This CDR3 contains 14 residues. With V trimmed by 5 bases and J by 4 bases, 4 bases remained unmatched. Per germline, CDR1 LNHDA and CDR2 SQIVND (reference sequence). The CDR3 DNA, read in part, is TGTGCCAGTAGTTGGACAGGTTATAATGAAAAA. It specifies CASSWTGYNEK. In full, the CDR3 reads CASSWTGYNEKLFF.

Concerning this clone: The CDR3 is cut off 3 residues early in the read; its end comes from the germline J gene. This chain joins TRBV2 and TRBJ2-5; 13 positions agree with TRBD2. The V and J ends lost 4 bases and 5 bases, in that order; junction bases with no gene match: 7. Germline assignment: CDR1 SNHLY and CDR2 FYNNEI. The CDR3 has 16 amino acids. The DNA read from the CDR3 is TGTGCCAGCAGTGTCAGGTTACTAGCGGGAGGGGAGACC. It specifies CASSVRLLAGGET. The CDR3 as a whole reads CASSVRLLAGGETQYF.

Concerning this clone itself: The sequence runs out 3 residues before the end of the CDR3; the remainder is reconstructed from the germline J gene. The chain recombines TRBV7-2 with TRBJ2-5; D might be TRBD2 (6 bases). V shed 2 bases and J shed 5 bases, with 15 bases lying between them. CDR1 SGHTA and CDR2 FQGNSA come from the germline V gene. This CDR3 is 15 amino acids long. CDR3 bases read: TGTGCCAGCAGCTTAATGGGGGGAGGCCTTGAGACC. This encodes CASSLMGGGLET. The complete CDR3 protein is CASSLMGGGLETQYF.

About this clone itself: The read ends 3 residues early relative to the CDR3; the germline J gene fills the gap. This chain connects TRBV14 to TRBJ2-3, with 7 nucleotides matching TRBD2. CDR3 length: 15 residues. In germline, CDR1 is SGHDN, CDR2 FVKESK. J was trimmed by 0 bases and V by 3 bases; bases with no gene match: 3. CDR3 DNA (partial): TGTGCCAGCAGCCAGATCGGGGGGAGCACAGATACG. Translated, it gives CASSQIGGSTDT. The whole CDR3 sequence reads CASSQIGGSTDTQYF.

Remarks on this clone: The sequenced fragment ends 3 residues before the CDR3 boundary, so the rest is inferred from the germline J gene. J is TRBJ1-1 and V is TRBV19, with 11 bases lining up with TRBD1. From germline, CDR1 is LNHDA and CDR2 SQIVND (reference sequence). This CDR3 has 16 amino acids. Losses at the gene ends were 3 bases for V and 1 base for J; bases not matched to a gene: 4. The CDR3 DNA, read in part, is TGTGCCAGTAGTATGGACAGGGGGCTAGGGAACACTGAA. Residues: CASSMDRGLGNTE. The CDR3 as a whole reads CASSMDRGLGNTEAFF.

In regard to this clone: The missing CDR3 end, 3 residues past where the read stops, is filled in from the germline J gene. The gene calls are TRBV7-3 and TRBJ2-1, with TRBD2 matching over 8 bases. V lost 5 bases and J lost 0; bases outside the gene matches: 12. Germline V CDR1 and CDR2: SGHTA, FQGTGA. CDR3 length: 18 residues. The CDR3 sequence is CASSPDAGGPSSYNEQFF. The CDR3 bases that were read are TGTGCCAGCAGCCCCGATGCGGGGGGACCGAGCTCCTACAATGAG. Filled out from reference TRBV7-3 and TRBJ2-1, the complete variable domain reads GAGVSQTPSNKVTEKGKYVELRCDPISGHTALYWYRQSLGQGPEFLIYFQGTGAADDSGLPNDRFFAVRPEGSVSTLKIQRTERGDSAVYLCASSPDAGGPSSYNEQFFGPGTRLTVL.

Concerning this clone: The observed sequence ends 3 residues before the CDR3 terminus, with the missing tail filled in from the germline J gene. This chain uses TRBV19 with TRBJ1-2; tentatively, D is TRBD1 (6 bases). The CDR3 covers 15 residues. Trimming pared 1 base from V and 5 bases from J, leaving 14 bases between. Germline CDR1 and CDR2: LNHDA and SQIVND (reference sequence). The chain's CDR3 is CASSIASGTRYGYTF. Incomplete CDR3 DNA: TGTGCCAGTAGTATAGCCTCCGGGACAAGGTATGGC.

This chain's CDR3 is CSARQGQRYEQYF. The covered CDR3 bases are TGCAGTGCTAGACAGGGACAGCGCTACGAG. The chain recombines TRBV20-1 with TRBJ2-7; 7 positions match TRBD1. The read ends 3 residues early relative to the CDR3; the germline J gene fills the gap. Per the germline V gene, CDR1 is DFQATT and CDR2 is SNEGSKA (reference sequence). With 2 bases clipped from V and 3 bases from J, the junction kept 4 bases outside the gene matches. This CDR3 comprises 13 residues.

On this clone itself: With the read ending 3 residues before the CDR3 end, the germline J gene is used to fill in that end. This sequence joins TRBV11-2 and TRBJ2-7; no definite D call. Trimming stripped 1 base from V and 2 bases from J, with 9 bases between. This CDR3 has 14 amino acids. CDR1 is SGHAT, CDR2 FQNNGV, per germline. CDR3 DNA (partial): TGTGCCAGCAGCTTAGTTGCACAGACCTACGAG. Translating gives CASSLVAQTYE. The full CDR3 reads CASSLVAQTYEQYF.

As concerns this clone: The read is 3 residues too short to cover the CDR3 end, so that end is filled in from the germline J gene. The J gene is TRBJ1-1, the V gene TRBV7-3; TRBD1 matches at 10 bases. From germline, CDR1 is SGHTA and CDR2 FQGTGA. With V trimmed by 3 bases and J by 5 bases, 6 bases remained unmatched. The CDR3 totals 15 residues. Incomplete CDR3 DNA: TGTGCCAGCAGCTTCGCCGGGACAGGGGTGACTGAA. Translated: CASSFAGTGVTE. The whole CDR3 is CASSFAGTGVTEAFF.

In the case of this clone: The CDR3 extends 3 residues past the end of the read, so its final part is completed from the germline J gene. This chain joins TRBV18 and TRBJ2-2; 9 bases match TRBD1. Germline V lookup: CDR1 KGHSH, CDR2 LQKENI. CDR3 length equals 17 residues. J gave up 4 bases and V 8 bases, and 14 bases lay outside the gene matches. The covered CDR3 bases are TGTGCCAGCGTCGTTACTTCGGGACAGGGCTTCACCGGGGAG. Encoded protein: CASVVTSGQGFTGE. The whole CDR3 protein reads CASVVTSGQGFTGELFF.